The following is a TCR beta chain sequence with its context. Coverage ceases 3 residues before the CDR3 finishes, and the germline J gene fills in the end. TCRdb keeps only in-frame clones here, not all; method: immunoSEQ multiplex PCR. Its listing shows tens of thousands of clones. Germline V gene sequence: CDR1 MNHEY, CDR2 SVGEGT. The CDR3 runs 15 residues. Unmatched junction bases numbered 6, after V lost 2 bases and J lost 3 bases. This entry is derived from a study of T cells in women clearing cervical HPV infection. Background on the study: Controls gave blood once infection was undetectable; cases at lesion identification.

Sequencing was performed on blood buffy coat. This TCR derives from a woman between 18 and 70 years old with a cervical HPV16 infection that either progressed to CIN3+ or cleared (not recorded which). The gene calls are TRBV6-2 or TRBV6-3 and TRBJ2-7; TRBD1 aligns across 8 bases. The CDR3 loop reads CASSYEDRVDYEQYF. Partial CDR3 DNA: TGTGCCAGCAGTTACGAGGACAGGGTTGACTACGAG.